A single sample gave rise to the 7 T cell receptor beta chains below, sequenced in a study of control samples from healthy donors and cancer patients (dated by TCRdb to about 2020). Library preparation used the immunoSEQ multiplex PCR assay. The table comes from immuneACCESS by way of TCRdb, which keeps in-frame sequences with V and J called. Part of the clones is missing from these tables; in studies checked, under half for an unresolved V gene and the rest for unknown reasons. This sample lists approximately 72,000 clones; around 91% were detected once. The ten most abundant clones make up approximately 7% of the sample. Sequences were obtained from blood. The receptors originated from a man between 45 and 60 years old in good health.

The chain couples TRBV19 to TRBJ1-3; weak D call: TRBD1 (5 bases). The V and J ends lost 7 bases and 0 bases respectively, with 16 bases between them. CDR3 length: 16 residues. Germline CDR1 LNHDA, CDR2 SQIVND (reference sequence). The CDR3 loop is CASTPSRQGSGNTIYF. For the CDR3, the DNA is TGTGCCAGTACCCCATCCCGGCAGGGCTCTGGAAACACCATATATTTT. Full variable domain (missing parts from reference TRBV19 and TRBJ1-3): DGGITQSPKYLFRKEGQNVTLSCEQNLNHDAMYWYRQDPGQGLRLIYYSQIVNDFQKGDIAEGYSVSREKKESFPLTVTSAQKNPTAFYLCASTPSRQGSGNTIYFGEGSWLTVV.

For this clone: A read error is likely, as this CDR3 ends without the conserved phenylalanine or tryptophan. No DNA is shown, since the ends of the CDR3 on it are uncertain; the CDR3 is the one TCRdb lists. The V gene is TRBV27, the J gene TRBJ2-7. From germline, CDR1 is MNHEY and CDR2 SMNVEV (reference sequence). The CDR3 extends over 13 residues, inclusive of both ends. The chain's CDR3 is CASSSHPQHPATE.

This rearrangement joins TRBV24-1 to TRBJ2-1, with D maybe TRBD2 (5 bases). The germline V and J ends were trimmed by 1 base and 10 bases, with 7 bases remaining between them. The CDR3 has 12 residues. Germline V gene lookup returns CDR1 KGHDR and CDR2 SFDVKD. In nucleotides, the CDR3 is TGTGCCACCAGTGATTTTGGCGGGGAGCAGTTCTTC. Amino acids: CATSDFGGEQFF.

Here the CDR3 reads CAIRGTFPSTDTQYF. CDR3 bases: TGTGCCATCAGGGGGACGTTTCCTAGCACAGATACGCAGTATTTT. The V call is TRBV10-3, the J call TRBJ2-3; either TRBD1 or TRBD2 may fit D (5 bases each). Trimming left V 6 bases short and J 0 bases short, with 13 bases between. The V gene's germline CDR1 is ENHRY and CDR2 SYGVKD. This CDR3 is 15 amino acids long.

V and J are TRBV10-2 and TRBJ1-4; the D gene is possibly TRBD1 (5 bases). CDR3 length: 13 residues. Trimming removed 4 bases at V and 5 bases at J, with 8 bases between. Germline V gene data show CDR1 as WSHSY and CDR2 as SAAADI. CDR3 in amino acids: CASSGDGNEKLFF. For the CDR3, the DNA is TGCGCCAGCAGTGGGGACGGGAATGAAAAACTGTTTTTT.

The V and J genes are TRBV9 and TRBJ1-2; 8 bases fit TRBD1. Losses at the gene ends were 4 bases for V and 6 bases for J; bases not matched to a gene: 14. The germline gives CDR1 SGDLS, CDR2 YYNGEE. The CDR3 has 16 amino acids. Here the CDR3 DNA reads TGTGCCAGCAGCCAAAGACAATGGACAGGGTCGGATGGCTACACCTTC. It yields the protein CASSQRQWTGSDGYTF.

The chain combines TRBV18 with TRBJ1-4, with D possibly being TRBD1 (5 bases). Germline V gene sequence: CDR1 KGHSH, CDR2 LQKENI. CDR3 length: 16 amino acids. The V end lost 4 bases, the J end lost 0 bases, and 12 bases lay between the germline ends. CDR3 sequence reads: CASSLRDGATNEKLFF. CDR3 in DNA: TGTGCCAGCTCACTACGGGACGGCGCAACTAATGAAAAACTGTTTTTT.